Below, 20 T cell receptor beta chains from the same sample are listed, as sequenced in a study of T cell repertoires in cytomegalovirus infection. The antigens these receptors bind are not known. TCRdb passed the reads through MiXCR, listing each CDR3 protein once. The sample shows under 300,000 distinct CDR3 sequences, about 20% of them seen only once. The sequences come from cultured PBMCs, collected from culture after CMV antigen stimulation. These receptors came from a human donor in good health (CMV status not recorded). Some clones in this sample may be carry-over from other donors' samples.

The chain is built from TRBV4-1 and TRBJ1-2; D remains ambiguous. The germline V gene encodes CDR1 MGHRA and CDR2 YSYEKL. The CDR3 totals 13 residues. Trimming took off 2 bases at V and 2 bases at J, with 6 bases between the two ends. This CDR3 is CASSQSLNYGYTF. In DNA, the CDR3 is TGCGCCAGCAGCCAATCGCTGAACTATGGCTACACCTTC.

The rearrangement joins TRBV6-2 or TRBV6-3 to TRBJ2-2; 11 bases map to TRBD2. CDR3 size: 16 residues. From germline, CDR1 is MNHEY and CDR2 SVGEGT. V was pared by 7 bases and J by 4 bases, with 8 bases of the junction left unmatched. CDR3 loop: CASTNSGRAPTGELFF. DNA for the CDR3: TGTGCCAGCACCAATAGCGGGAGGGCCCCCACCGGGGAGCTGTTTTTT.

The chain employs TRBV27 and TRBJ1-2, with D uncertain. Germline V gene lookup returns CDR1 MNHEY and CDR2 SMNVEV (reference sequence). Trimming stripped 7 bases from V and 5 bases from J, with 20 bases between. The CDR3 consists of 15 residues. The CDR3 sequence: CASNSRKAGEYGYTF. CDR3 nucleotides: TGTGCCAGCAATTCACGAAAGGCTGGAGAATATGGCTACACCTTC.

The chain recombines TRBV12-3 or TRBV12-4 with TRBJ1-5; 11 nucleotides align to TRBD1. Trimming took 5 bases from V and 7 from J; bases not matched to a gene: 10. CDR3 size: 16 residues. Written as DNA, the CDR3 is TGTGCCAGCAGTGGGCGGGACAGGGGGACTGGACAGCCCCAGCATTTT. This codes for CASSGRDRGTGQPQHF.

This clonotype was seen more than once but under ten times. This sequence joins TRBV11-2 and TRBJ2-4, with 7 nucleotides matching TRBD2. The CDR3 runs 19 residues. The junction had 14 bases not matched to a gene; V was cut back by 1 base and J by 2 bases. CDR1 is SGHAT, CDR2 FQNNGV, per germline. The CDR3 DNA follows: TGTGCCAGCAGCTTAGTGAGGGGCGGCGGGAGAAGGCCCAAAAACATTCAGTACTTC. It translates to CASSLVRGGGRRPKNIQYF.

This clonotype came up a few times. The J gene is TRBJ1-6, the V gene TRBV12-3 or TRBV12-4; D may be TRBD1 (5 bases). Trimming stripped 6 bases from V and 7 bases from J, with 13 bases between. The CDR3 length is 14 residues. CDR3 DNA: TGTGCCAGCAGGTCCGGGACCGAGAATTCACCCCTCCACTTT. This sequence encodes CASRSGTENSPLHF.

V and J are TRBV19 and TRBJ2-7; D ambiguous. The CDR3 spans 15 residues. With 1 base removed from V and 3 bases from J, the gap between germline ends came to 13 bases. CDR1 LNHDA and CDR2 SQIVND come from the germline V gene (reference sequence). CDR3 DNA sequence: TGTGCCAGTAGTATAGGGGTACAGCCTATCTACGAGCAGTACGTC. This gives the protein CASSIGVQPIYEQYV.

The chain joins TRBV7-9 to TRBJ1-2, with D possibly being TRBD1 (5 bases). CDR3 size: 14 residues. The ends were cut back, 2 bases at V and 4 bases at J, with 11 bases in the middle. Germline values: CDR1 SEHNR, CDR2 FQNEAQ (reference sequence). CDR3 residues: CASSLHDGAYGYTF. DNA of the CDR3: TGTGCCAGCAGCTTACACGACGGGGCCTATGGCTACACCTTC.

V and J are TRBV12-3 or TRBV12-4 and TRBJ1-2; D gene unclear. This CDR3 has 13 residues. V lost 2 bases to trimming and J lost 6 bases, with 10 bases between them. The CDR3 here is CASSLRHPHGYTF. The CDR3 DNA reads TGTGCCAGCAGTTTAAGACACCCCCATGGCTACACCTTC.

This rearrangement joins TRBV6-2 or TRBV6-3 to TRBJ2-3, with 9 bases lining up with TRBD2. V shed 3 bases, J shed 6 bases, and the junction held 19 bases outside the gene matches. The CDR3 extends over 19 amino acids. Per germline, CDR1 MNHEY and CDR2 SVGEGT. CDR3 region: CASSYAGLALPALLDTQYF. As DNA, the CDR3 is TGTGCCAGCAGTTATGCGGGACTAGCCCTTCCCGCCCTTTTGGATACGCAGTATTTT.

This clonotype was observed a few times. The CDR3 loop reads CASSPTGRNYEQYF. CDR3 sequence (DNA): TGTGCCAGTAGTCCGACAGGGCGGAACTACGAGCAGTACTTC. This chain links TRBV19 with TRBJ2-7; TRBD1 aligns across 7 bases. With 5 bases clipped from V and 3 bases from J, the junction kept 7 bases outside the gene matches. Germline V gene sequence: CDR1 LNHDA, CDR2 SQIVND (reference sequence). The CDR3 extends over 14 amino acids. The full variable domain, rest sourced from reference TRBV19 and TRBJ2-7, is DGGITQSPKYLFRKEGQNVTLSCEQNLNHDAMYWYRQDPGQGLRLIYYSQIVNDFQKGDIAEGYSVSREKKESFPLTVTSAQKNPTAFYLCASSPTGRNYEQYFGPGTRLTVT.

This clonotype was seen at least ten times. At one end the junction does not follow the germline gene, possibly because of a read error. This chain joins TRBV7-8 and TRBJ2-1, with a weak D call TRBD2 (6 bases). Germline V CDR1 and CDR2: SGHVS, FQNEAQ. The CDR3 loop spans 16 amino acids. DNA for the CDR3: TGTGCCAGCAGGTTAGAGCTACTAGCAAAGGCAGATGAGCAGTTCTTC. Its translation is CASRLELLAKADEQFF.

This clonotype showed up many times. V gene TRBV12-3 or TRBV12-4 combines with J gene TRBJ1-5, with 8 nucleotides matching TRBD1. The CDR3 sequence is 18 residues long. V was clipped by 3 bases and J by 2 bases; unmatched bases: 12. The CDR3 spells CASSLDREVVSGNQPQHF. The CDR3 bases are TGTGCCAGCAGTTTGGACAGGGAGGTGGTTAGTGGCAATCAGCCCCAGCATTTT.

This chain connects TRBV6-5 to TRBJ2-3; D is perhaps TRBD1 (5 bases). Germline V CDR1 and CDR2: MNHEY, SVGAGI. The CDR3 is 14 residues long. V lost 2 bases to trimming and J lost 7 bases, with 13 bases between them. The CDR3 loop reads CASSYTDTRNTQYF. DNA of the CDR3: TGTGCCAGCAGTTACACGGACACCCGGAATACGCAGTATTTT.

This clonotype was seen only a few times. This chain uses TRBV12-3 or TRBV12-4 with TRBJ1-2, with D perhaps matching TRBD1 (5 bases). The CDR3 length is 15 residues. Between the trimmed V and J ends, which lost 11 bases and 2 bases, there was a span of 21 bases. CDR3 coding DNA: TGTGCCGTAAGACAGATTGCGGGGCAAAACTATGGCTACACCTTC. It is translated as CAVRQIAGQNYGYTF.

This clonotype showed up just a few times. The chain joins TRBV7-2 to TRBJ2-2, with D unresolved. This CDR3 contains 15 residues. V lost 0 bases and J 5 bases, leaving 10 bases between the germline ends. Germline-derived CDR1 and CDR2 are SGHTA and FQGNSA. CDR3 loop: CASSLARAETGELFF. CDR3 sequence (DNA): TGTGCCAGCAGCTTAGCACGGGCGGAAACCGGGGAGCTGTTTTTT. The full variable domain, its missing parts supplied by reference TRBV7-2 and TRBJ2-2, is GAGVSQSPSNKVTEKGKDVELRCDPISGHTALYWYRQSLGQGLEFLIYFQGNSAPDKSGLPSDRFSAERTGGSVSTLTIQRTQQEDSAVYLCASSLARAETGELFFGEGSRLTVL.

In its sample, this clonotype was seen a few times. The chain combines TRBV12-3 or TRBV12-4 with TRBJ1-4, with D possibly matching TRBD1 (5 bases). The CDR3 has 15 amino acids. V was shortened by 0 bases and J by 9 bases, with 14 bases between the two germline ends. Here the CDR3 DNA reads TGTGCCAGCAGTTTAGCGGGGCAAGTGATGAAAAAACTGTTTTTT. Its protein is CASSLAGQVMKKLFF.

The chain is built from TRBV7-9 and TRBJ2-1; 10 nucleotides match TRBD2. Germline V gives CDR1 SEHNR, CDR2 FQNEAQ (reference sequence). J lost 9 bases, V lost 4 bases, and 9 bases had no gene match. This CDR3 region has 15 residues. The CDR3 protein is CASSYPYSGRSEQFF. CDR3 coding DNA: TGTGCCAGCAGCTACCCTTATAGCGGGAGGAGTGAGCAGTTCTTC. Based on the CDR3 plus reference TRBV7-9 and TRBJ2-1, the full variable domain is DTGVSQNPRHKITKRGQNVTFRCDPISEHNRLYWYRQTLGQGPEFLTYFQNEAQLEKSRLLSDRFSAERPKGSFSTLEIQRTEQGDSAMYLCASSYPYSGRSEQFFGPGTRLTVL.

This clonotype was detected a few times. The chain is built from TRBV7-9 and TRBJ1-3, with D perhaps matching TRBD1 (5 bases). Trimming stripped 2 bases from V and 7 bases from J, with 12 bases between. This CDR3 comprises 14 residues. The V gene's germline CDR1 is SEHNR and CDR2 FQNEAQ (reference sequence). The CDR3 bases are TGTGCCAGCAGCTTATTCGGACGGGGCAACACCATATATTTT. Translation: CASSLFGRGNTIYF.

This clonotype was detected many times. The chain is built from TRBV7-8 and TRBJ2-2; D gene ambiguous. The CDR3 sequence is 12 residues long. The germline CDR1 and CDR2 sequences are SGHVS and FQNEAQ. The ends were cut back, 1 base at V and 6 bases at J, with 3 bases in the middle. This CDR3 is CASSLESGELFF. CDR3 nucleotides: TGTGCCAGCAGCTTAGAGTCCGGGGAGCTGTTTTTT. The full variable domain, in which reference TRBV7-8 and TRBJ2-2 provide the parts outside the CDR3, is GAGVSQSPRYKVAKRGQDVALRCDPISGHVSLFWYQQALGQGPEFLTYFQNEAQLDKSGLPSDRFFAERPEGSVSTLKIQRTQQEDSAVYLCASSLESGELFFGEGSRLTVL.